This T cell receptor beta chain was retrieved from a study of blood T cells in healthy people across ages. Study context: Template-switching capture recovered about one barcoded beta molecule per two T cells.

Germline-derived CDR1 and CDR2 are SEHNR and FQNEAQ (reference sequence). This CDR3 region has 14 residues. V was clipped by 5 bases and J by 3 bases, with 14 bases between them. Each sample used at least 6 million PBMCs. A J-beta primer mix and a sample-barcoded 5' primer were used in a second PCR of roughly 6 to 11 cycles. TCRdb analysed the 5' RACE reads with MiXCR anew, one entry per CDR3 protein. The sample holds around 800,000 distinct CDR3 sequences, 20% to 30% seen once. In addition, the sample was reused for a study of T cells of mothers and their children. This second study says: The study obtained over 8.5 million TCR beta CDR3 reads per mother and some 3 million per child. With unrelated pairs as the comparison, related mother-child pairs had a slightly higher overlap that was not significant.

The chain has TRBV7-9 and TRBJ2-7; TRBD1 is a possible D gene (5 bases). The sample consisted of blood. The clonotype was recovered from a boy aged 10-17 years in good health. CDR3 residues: CASSRIADSYEQYF. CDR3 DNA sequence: TGTGCCAGCAGCCGAATTGCTGACAGCTACGAGCAGTACTTC.